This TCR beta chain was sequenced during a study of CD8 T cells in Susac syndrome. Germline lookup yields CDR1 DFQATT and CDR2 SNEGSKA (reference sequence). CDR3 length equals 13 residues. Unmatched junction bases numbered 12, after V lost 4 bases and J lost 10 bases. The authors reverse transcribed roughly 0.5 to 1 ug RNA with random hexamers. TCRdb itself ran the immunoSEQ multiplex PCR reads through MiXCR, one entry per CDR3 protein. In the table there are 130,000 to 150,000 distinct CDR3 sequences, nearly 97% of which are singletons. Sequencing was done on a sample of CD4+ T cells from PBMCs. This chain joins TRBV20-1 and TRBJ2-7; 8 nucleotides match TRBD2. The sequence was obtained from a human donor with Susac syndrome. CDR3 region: CSATGLVPPEQYF. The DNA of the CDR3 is TGCAGTGCTACGGGACTAGTTCCTCCCGAACAGTACTTC.